A selection of T cell receptor beta chains follows, all from one sample in a study of cytomegalovirus exposure and HLA in healthy donors. The method was immunoSEQ multiplex PCR; TCRdb's version includes in-frame clones alone and lacks a portion of them. Found here are a few hundred thousand clones, around nine tenths of them singletons; the top ten hold around 2.1%. Material: PBMCs. All receptors derive from a woman younger than 30 in good health and CMV-seronegative. CDR3s include the opening cysteine and the closing phenylalanine or tryptophan. The D gene is left open where the match is weak. Some rows have no size entry. The others give once, few or many, or a class for an expanded clone.

>TRBD1|TRBV2|TRBJ2-5|NA
CASSWGAGGGETQYF
TGTGCCAGCTCCTGGGGCGCAGGGGGTGGAGAGACCCAGTACTTC
>TRBD1|TRBV12-5|TRBJ2-7|NA
CASGLVLLGDRSYEQYF
TGTGCTAGTGGTTTGGTATTATTGGGGGACAGGTCCTACGAGCAGTACTTC
>TRBD2|TRBV19|TRBJ2-7|NA
CASSPSGGAYEQYF
TGTGCCAGTAGTCCCAGCGGGGGTGCCTACGAGCAGTACTTC
>TRBD1|TRBV12-5|TRBJ2-5|NA
CASGSSTGAETQYF
TGTGCTAGTGGTTCTTCGACAGGGGCAGAGACCCAGTACTTC
>TRBD2|TRBV5-1|TRBJ2-7|NA
CASTSSGASYEQYF
TGCGCCAGCACCTCTAGCGGGGCCTCCTACGAGCAGTACTTC
>NA|TRBV14|TRBJ1-2|NA
CASSHMTANYGYTF
TGTGCCAGCAGCCATATGACAGCTAACTATGGCTACACCTTC
>NA|TRBV27|TRBJ1-1|NA
CASSTQQGMNTEAFF
TGTGCCAGCAGTACGCAACAGGGTATGAACACTGAAGCTTTCTTT
>NA|TRBV2|TRBJ1-1|NA
CASSLDSRTEAFF
TGTGCCAGCAGTTTGGACAGCCGAACTGAAGCTTTCTTT
>TRBD2|TRBV4-1|TRBJ2-2|NA
CASSQAPGGYTGELFF
TGCGCCAGCAGCCAAGCACCGGGGGGGTATACCGGGGAGCTGTTTTTT
>NA|TRBV9|TRBJ2-1|NA
CASSVSGGRYNEQFF
TGTGCCAGCAGCGTATCGGGGGGCCGTTACAATGAGCAGTTCTTC
>TRBD1|TRBV19|TRBJ2-2|once
CASSPSGTGSGELFF
TGTGCCAGTAGTCCATCCGGGACAGGGTCCGGGGAGCTGTTTTTT
>NA|TRBV7-7|TRBJ2-1|NA
CASSQGGGPRNEQFF
TGTGCTAGCAGCCAAGGGGGGGGGCCGCGGAATGAGCAGTTCTTC
>NA|TRBV5-1|TRBJ1-1|NA
CASSLVGSWGGNTEAFF
TGCGCCAGCAGCTTGGTGGGGAGCTGGGGGGGGAACACTGAAGCTTTCTTT
>NA|TRBV29-1|TRBJ1-2|NA
CSVVSRQGYGYTF
TGCAGCGTTGTAAGTCGGCAGGGTTATGGCTACACCTTC
>TRBD2|TRBV5-6|TRBJ2-1|NA
CASSTNWGGPEQFF
TGTGCCAGCTCCACTAACTGGGGGGGACCAGAGCAGTTCTTC
>NA|TRBV7-3|TRBJ2-3|NA
CASSLTGGSTDTQYF
TGTGCCAGCAGCTTAACGGGCGGGTCAACAGATACGCAGTATTTT
>NA|TRBV6-6|TRBJ2-7|NA
CASSYSRGYEQYF
TGTGCCAGCAGTTACTCTAGGGGTTACGAGCAGTACTTC
>TRBD2|TRBV5-1|TRBJ2-7|NA
CASSPSGGTYEQYF
TGCGCCAGCAGTCCGAGCGGGGGAACCTACGAGCAGTACTTC
>TRBD2|TRBV27|TRBJ2-3|NA
CASSFLAGGTDTQYF
TGTGCCAGCAGTTTCCTAGCGGGGGGCACAGATACGCAGTATTTT
>NA|TRBV7-9|TRBJ2-7|NA
CASSLRSYEQYF
TGTGCCAGCAGCTTGAGATCCTACGAGCAGTACTTC
>TRBD1|TRBV6-6|TRBJ1-1|NA
CASSLGGANTEAFF
TGTGCCAGCAGTTTAGGGGGCGCGAACACTGAAGCTTTCTTT
>TRBD2|TRBV6-1|TRBJ2-7|NA
CASSEFRVSGGEQYF
TGTGCCAGCAGTGAATTCAGAGTCTCGGGGGGCGAGCAGTACTTC
>NA|TRBV5-4|TRBJ2-1|NA
CASTLVGGNEQFF
TGTGCCAGCACCTTGGTCGGAGGCAATGAGCAGTTCTTC
>TRBD1|TRBV5-1|TRBJ1-3|NA
CASSPGQVVSGNTIYF
TGCGCCAGCAGCCCGGGACAGGTAGTCTCTGGAAACACCATATATTTT
>NA|TRBV7-9|TRBJ2-7|NA
CASSLVAGGYEQYF
TGTGCCAGCAGCTTAGTCGCCGGAGGGTACGAGCAGTACTTC
>NA|TRBV30|TRBJ1-2|NA
CAWTAGTVTLYGYTF
TGTGCCTGGACTGCGGGAACGGTGACACTCTATGGCTACACCTTC
>NA|TRBV28|TRBJ1-2|NA
CASSSRDNSYGYTF
TGTGCCAGCAGTTCCCGGGACAACTCGTATGGCTACACCTTC
>TRBD1|TRBV10-1|TRBJ1-4|NA
CASTRDRGKEKLFF
TGCGCCAGCACGAGGGACAGGGGGAAAGAAAAACTGTTTTTT
>NA|TRBV30|TRBJ1-1|NA
CAWSRGRNTEAFF
TGTGCCTGGAGTAGAGGGCGGAACACTGAAGCTTTCTTT
>TRBD1|TRBV28|TRBJ2-2|NA
CASSFPIKTGKPGELFF
TGTGCCAGCAGTTTCCCTATCAAGACAGGGAAACCGGGGGAGCTGTTTTTT
>TRBD1|TRBV4-2|TRBJ1-5|NA
CASSQAGIGGQGHQPQHF
TGTGCCAGCAGCCAAGCTGGAATTGGGGGACAGGGCCATCAGCCCCAGCATTTT
>NA|TRBV5-1|TRBJ1-3|few
CASSLAQGGNTIYF
TGCGCCAGCAGCTTGGCTCAGGGTGGAAACACCATATATTTT
>NA|TRBV9|TRBJ2-7|NA
CASSGGGLGVYEQYF
TGTGCCAGCAGCGGCGGGGGCCTAGGGGTCTACGAGCAGTACTTC
>TRBD1|TRBV4-1|TRBJ1-1|NA
CASSWDRGAEAFF
TGCGCCAGCAGCTGGGACAGGGGTGCTGAAGCTTTCTTT
>NA|TRBV2|TRBJ2-3|NA
CASDSSSLASTDTQYF
TGTGCCAGCGACAGTTCGTCACTAGCTAGCACAGATACGCAGTATTTT
>NA|TRBV19|TRBJ1-4|NA
CASSSGGGTNEKLFF
TGTGCCAGTAGCTCCGGTGGGGGGACTAATGAAAAACTGTTTTTT
>NA|TRBV27|TRBJ1-1|NA
CASRSGGGAFF
TGTGCCAGCAGGTCGGGAGGGGGAGCTTTCTTT
>NA|TRBV9|TRBJ1-5|NA
CASSAGTQNQPQHF
TGTGCCAGCAGCGCCGGGACACAAAATCAGCCCCAGCATTTT
>NA|TRBV10-1|TRBJ2-1|NA
CASGEGGAIDEQFF
TGCGCCAGCGGGGAAGGGGGGGCCATCGATGAGCAGTTCTTC
>TRBD1|TRBV19|TRBJ1-2|NA
CASSPQRQGGGYTF
TGTGCCAGTAGTCCCCAGCGACAGGGTGGTGGCTACACCTTC
>NA|TRBV2|TRBJ1-2|NA
CASRSGSFNYGYTF
TGTGCCAGCAGATCCGGGTCTTTTAACTATGGCTACACCTTC
>NA|TRBV30|TRBJ1-2|once
CAYRQSINYGYTF
TGTGCCTACCGACAGTCAATAAACTATGGCTACACCTTC
>TRBD2|TRBV2|TRBJ2-2|NA
CASSGTRGNTGELFF
TGTGCCAGCAGTGGGACTAGAGGGAACACCGGGGAGCTGTTTTTT
>NA|TRBV21-1|TRBJ2-7|NA
CASSKGLGEIDSEQYF
TGTGCCAGCAGCAAAGGGTTGGGAGAGATTGATTCCGAGCAGTACTTC
>NA|TRBV7-9|TRBJ1-2|once
CSSRLIRTAPYYGYTF
TGTTCCAGCAGATTGATCAGGACTGCACCTTACTATGGCTACACCTTC
>TRBD2|TRBV4-1|TRBJ2-7|NA
CASSQEKGGGAHEQYF
TGCGCCAGCAGCCAAGAAAAGGGCGGGGGGGCCCACGAGCAGTACTTC